Listed below are T cell receptor beta chains from one sample, sequenced in a study of shared clonotypes between healthy human individuals. This table comes from immunoSEQ multiplex PCR, and its TCRdb copy is limited to in-frame clones, with some not included. Of 2,500,000 or so clones in the sample, less than 95% are singletons; the top ten hold about 0.41%. Sequencing used naive CD4+ T cells from PBMCs. These TCRs come from a man aged 18 to 29 in good health. Some clones in this sample may be carry-over from other donors' samples. CDR3s include the opening cysteine and the closing phenylalanine or tryptophan. Fields, in order: J gene, V gene, CDR3 protein.

j_call: TRBJ2-5
v_call: TRBV9
cdr3_aa: CASNRAERQETQYF

j_call: TRBJ2-7
v_call: TRBV28
cdr3_aa: CASSKGGTYEQYF

j_call: TRBJ2-1
v_call: TRBV6-4
cdr3_aa: CASSVQGNLVYNEQFF

j_call: TRBJ1-6
v_call: TRBV7-1
cdr3_aa: CASSSDGYNSPLHF

j_call: TRBJ2-3
v_call: TRBV5-1
cdr3_aa: CASSITSGTLTDTQYF

j_call: TRBJ2-7
v_call: TRBV5-8
cdr3_aa: CASLNRGPYEQYF

j_call: TRBJ2-7
v_call: TRBV4-1
cdr3_aa: CASSQEGSGASYEQYF

j_call: TRBJ1-3
v_call: TRBV7-9
cdr3_aa: CASSPRGLGGNTIYF

j_call: TRBJ2-7
v_call: TRBV5-1
cdr3_aa: CASSLVAPPYEQYF

j_call: TRBJ1-1
v_call: TRBV6-5
cdr3_aa: CASSPPGGRSVEAFF

j_call: TRBJ1-1
v_call: TRBV6-1
cdr3_aa: CASGQTLYTEAFF

j_call: TRBJ2-5
v_call: TRBV5-1
cdr3_aa: CASSTLAGETQYF

j_call: TRBJ1-3
v_call: TRBV4-2
cdr3_aa: CASSPAPPTLGRGMSGNTIYF

j_call: TRBJ2-1
v_call: TRBV2
cdr3_aa: CASRAGGNKQFF

j_call: TRBJ2-7
v_call: TRBV5-4
cdr3_aa: CASSPFSPGLLYEQYF

j_call: TRBJ1-1
v_call: TRBV9
cdr3_aa: CASSGLSGGRSEAFF

j_call: .
v_call: TRBV4-2
cdr3_aa: CASSQEESSGSYEQYF

j_call: TRBJ2-2
v_call: TRBV28
cdr3_aa: CASRPRGWGLPNTGELFF

j_call: TRBJ2-3
v_call: TRBV15
cdr3_aa: CATSRVRPQPTDTQYF

j_call: TRBJ2-1
v_call: TRBV6-6
cdr3_aa: CASSYAPGEDEQFF

j_call: TRBJ2-5
v_call: TRBV6-4
cdr3_aa: CASNQPRGAGSPETQYF

j_call: TRBJ1-4
v_call: TRBV5-4
cdr3_aa: CASSQTGANNEKLFF

j_call: TRBJ1-1
v_call: TRBV28
cdr3_aa: CASSWGVRTEAFF

j_call: TRBJ2-3
v_call: TRBV5-1
cdr3_aa: CASRTAGGGTDTQYF

j_call: TRBJ1-1
v_call: TRBV28
cdr3_aa: CASSPLRGASTEAFF

j_call: TRBJ2-7
v_call: TRBV6-5
cdr3_aa: CASSLGSDHEQYF

j_call: TRBJ2-6
v_call: TRBV15
cdr3_aa: CATSRPRGGSGANVLTF

j_call: TRBJ2-5
v_call: TRBV7-3
cdr3_aa: CASSTGQGETQYF

j_call: TRBJ1-1
v_call: TRBV9
cdr3_aa: CASRSVNTEAFF

j_call: TRBJ2-7
v_call: TRBV28
cdr3_aa: CASSLSGGNEQYF

j_call: TRBJ1-1
v_call: TRBV11-2
cdr3_aa: CASSLDGGGTEAFF

j_call: TRBJ1-1
v_call: TRBV9
cdr3_aa: CASSEGPGVGTEAFF

j_call: .
v_call: TRBV29-1
cdr3_aa: CSGAGTYEQYF

j_call: TRBJ1-4
v_call: TRBV15
cdr3_aa: CATSRGNRRGEKLFF

j_call: TRBJ2-7
v_call: TRBV7-2
cdr3_aa: CASSSPGQGYEQYF

j_call: TRBJ2-1
v_call: TRBV18
cdr3_aa: CASSPQGVRLASYNEQFF

j_call: TRBJ1-4
v_call: TRBV28
cdr3_aa: CASSSGEVVEKLFF

j_call: TRBJ2-1
v_call: TRBV5-8
cdr3_aa: CASSLATLAGGAQQFF

j_call: TRBJ1-5
v_call: TRBV28
cdr3_aa: CASSLRGVRNQPQHF

j_call: TRBJ1-3
v_call: TRBV4-3
cdr3_aa: CASSQALYPGNTIYF

j_call: TRBJ1-4
v_call: TRBV2
cdr3_aa: CASSEAGEKLFF

j_call: TRBJ1-3
v_call: TRBV5-1
cdr3_aa: CASSLDLTGFSGNTIYF

j_call: TRBJ1-1
v_call: TRBV9
cdr3_aa: CASSRTGFTEAFF

j_call: TRBJ2-5
v_call: TRBV28
cdr3_aa: CASPLEFWDQETQYF

j_call: TRBJ2-1
v_call: TRBV4-3
cdr3_aa: CASSPRGSSYNEQFF

j_call: TRBJ1-1
v_call: TRBV7-3
cdr3_aa: CASSDTTGTEAFF

j_call: TRBJ1-5
v_call: TRBV7-8
cdr3_aa: CASSPYNQPQHF

j_call: TRBJ1-3
v_call: TRBV19
cdr3_aa: CASSTVGNTIYF

j_call: TRBJ2-3
v_call: TRBV7-8
cdr3_aa: CASSLILAGVFDTQYF

j_call: TRBJ2-3
v_call: TRBV4-1
cdr3_aa: CASSRGTGAVTDTQYF

j_call: TRBJ2-5
v_call: TRBV5-5
cdr3_aa: CASSSITAETQYF

j_call: TRBJ1-2
v_call: TRBV29-1
cdr3_aa: CSVAGGGGYTF

j_call: TRBJ1-1
v_call: TRBV29-1
cdr3_aa: CSVSGVMNTEAFF

j_call: TRBJ2-1
v_call: TRBV5-1
cdr3_aa: CASSLGLAGDSYNEQFF

j_call: TRBJ2-2
v_call: TRBV5-1
cdr3_aa: CASSSGLAGGFAGELFF

j_call: TRBJ2-7
v_call: TRBV9
cdr3_aa: CASSKTGTTYEQYF

j_call: TRBJ2-1
v_call: TRBV5-1
cdr3_aa: CASSFWPNEQFF

j_call: TRBJ2-7
v_call: TRBV5-4
cdr3_aa: CASSTDSYEQYF